Listed here are 9 T cell receptor beta chains from one sample, sequenced in a study of shared clonotypes between healthy human individuals. Method: immunoSEQ multiplex PCR; TCRdb's copy keeps in-frame clones and lacks some. Among roughly 2,000,000 clones listed, around 96% were seen once. CD45RO-negative, CCR7-selected cells formed the naive CD8 fraction, which excluded terminally differentiated effector memory CD45RA+ cells. Sequencing was performed on naive CD8+ T cells sorted from blood. These receptors all come from a young man in good health.

As DNA, the CDR3 is TGTGCCAGCAGCAGGGACCCCACCGGGGAGCTGTTTTTT. Protein: CASSRDPTGELFF. V gene TRBV6-5 combines with J gene TRBJ2-2, with D tentatively TRBD1 or TRBD2 (5 bases each). The CDR3 has 13 residues. Germline loops: CDR1 MNHEY, CDR2 SVGAGI. V lost 6 bases, J lost 4 bases, and 9 bases lay in between.

The genes are TRBV7-8 and TRBJ2-7; D is undetermined. The germline CDR1 and CDR2 sequences are SGHVS and FQNEAQ. The CDR3 runs to 13 residues. Trimming took 1 base from V and 1 from J, leaving 5 bases between them. CDR3 DNA: TGTGCCAGCAGCTTAGACGCTTCCTACGAGCAGTACTTC. It translates to CASSLDASYEQYF.

Comment on this clone: This specimen includes other DNA sequences encoding the same CDR3. The chain links TRBV2 to TRBJ2-5; TRBD1 might be the D (6 bases). The V end lost 6 bases, the J end lost 3 bases, and 11 bases lay between the germline ends. CDR3 length: 13 residues. Germline V lookup: CDR1 SNHLY, CDR2 FYNNEI. The CDR3 region is CASREDSKETQYF. The CDR3 DNA is TGTGCCAGCAGGGAGGACAGTAAAGAGACCCAGTACTTC.

The rearrangement links TRBV9 to TRBJ1-3; possibly TRBD1 for D (5 bases). Deletions cut 0 bases from V and 4 bases from J, with 14 bases between. Per the germline V gene, CDR1 is SGDLS and CDR2 is YYNGEE. This CDR3 is 16 amino acids long. Written as DNA, the CDR3 is TGTGCCAGCAGCGTAGCAGTTTCAGGGTTCGGAAACACCATATATTTT. Translation: CASSVAVSGFGNTIYF.

This sequence joins TRBV4-1 and TRBJ2-7; TRBD1 aligns across 11 bases. The CDR3 spans 15 residues. The germline V gene has CDR1 MGHRA and CDR2 YSYEKL. Unmatched junction bases numbered 6, after V lost 4 bases and J lost 4 bases. CDR3 DNA sequence: TGCGCCAGCAGCCCCCGGGGACAGGGGGTATACGAGCAGTACTTC. It encodes CASSPRGQGVYEQYF.

This clone has a single count. The rearrangement uses TRBV27 and TRBJ2-1; D perhaps matches TRBD2 (5 bases). CDR1 is MNHEY, CDR2 SMNVEV, per germline (reference sequence). V was shortened by 2 bases and J by 3 bases, with 14 bases between the two germline ends. The CDR3 has 16 amino acids. The CDR3 here is CASSLLGSTSYNEQFF. Here the CDR3 DNA reads TGTGCCAGCAGTTTACTAGGGAGTACTAGCTACAATGAGCAGTTCTTC.

The chain links TRBV19 to TRBJ1-1; D unresolved. CDR3 length equals 16 residues. Trimming removed 4 bases from V and 6 bases from J, with 21 bases in between. From germline, CDR1 is LNHDA and CDR2 SQIVND (reference sequence). CDR3 nucleotide sequence: TGTGCCAGTAGTACGCTCCGGACGGACGGGAAGCCTGAAGCTTTCTTT. Its translation: CASSTLRTDGKPEAFF.

The gene calls are TRBV9 and TRBJ1-2; 12 nucleotides match TRBD1. Germline V gives CDR1 SGDLS, CDR2 YYNGEE. The V gene end was trimmed by 3 bases and the J gene end by 8 bases; junction bases not matched to a gene: 5. The CDR3 is 14 amino acids. The chain's CDR3 is CASSEGQGARGYTF. Written as DNA, the CDR3 is TGTGCCAGCAGCGAGGGACAGGGGGCACGGGGCTACACCTTC.

Points on this clone: This same CDR3 is encoded by further DNA sequences in the sample. J is TRBJ2-7 and V is TRBV6-1, with D unresolved. The CDR3 loop spans 13 amino acids. Germline V lookup: CDR1 MNHNS, CDR2 SASEGT. Trimming cost V 4 bases and J 3 bases, with 10 bases left between them. The CDR3 protein is CASSVGSLYEQYF. In DNA, the CDR3 is TGTGCCAGCAGTGTCGGTAGTCTCTACGAGCAGTACTTC.